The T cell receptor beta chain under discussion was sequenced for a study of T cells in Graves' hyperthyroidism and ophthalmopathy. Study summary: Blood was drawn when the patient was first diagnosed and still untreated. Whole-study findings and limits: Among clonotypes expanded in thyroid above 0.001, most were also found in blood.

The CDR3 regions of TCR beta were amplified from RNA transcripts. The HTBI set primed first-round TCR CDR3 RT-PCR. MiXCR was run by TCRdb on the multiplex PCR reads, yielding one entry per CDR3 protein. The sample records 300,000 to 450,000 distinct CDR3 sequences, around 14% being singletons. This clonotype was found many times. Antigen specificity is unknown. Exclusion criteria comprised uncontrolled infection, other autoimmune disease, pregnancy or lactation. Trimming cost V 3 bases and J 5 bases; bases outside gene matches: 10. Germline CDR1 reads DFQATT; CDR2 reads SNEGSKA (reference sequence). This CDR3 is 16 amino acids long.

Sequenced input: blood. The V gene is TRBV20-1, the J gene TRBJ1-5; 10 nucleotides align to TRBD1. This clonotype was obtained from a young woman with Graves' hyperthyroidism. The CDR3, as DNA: TGCAGTGCTAGGCTATTGGGTGGACAGGGGGATCAGCCCCAGCATTTT. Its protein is CSARLLGGQGDQPQHF.